A single sample is the source of the 9 T cell receptor beta chains below, sequenced in a study of PD-L1 blockade in urothelial cancer. Sequenced by immunoSEQ multiplex PCR; TCRdb stores in-frame clones only, minus some. The repertoire holds some 2,000 clones, with approximately 34% as singletons. The sequencing here drew on tumor tissue, taken before atezolizumab (anti-PD-L1) treatment. Receptors originate from a man aged 50 to 60 with urothelial cancer.

This clone was observed a few times. The CDR3 nucleotides read TGTGCCAGCAGTTTTAGCGTCCCCTCTGGGGCCAACGTCCTGACTTTC. Its translation: CASSFSVPSGANVLTF. The rearrangement links TRBV6-8 to TRBJ2-6, with D perhaps matching TRBD2 (5 bases). Per the germline V gene, CDR1 is MNHGY and CDR2 is SAAAGT. There are 16 residues in the CDR3. V was cut by 4 bases and J by 0 bases, with 10 bases left in between.

This clone was recorded a few times. This CDR3 is CASSLQGDREHF. The CDR3 DNA follows: TGTGCCAGCAGTTTACAGGGAGATCGAGAGCATTTT. V gene TRBV28 combines with J gene TRBJ1-5, with D perhaps TRBD1 (5 bases). Looked up from germline, CDR1 is MDHEN and CDR2 is SYDVKM. The CDR3 contains 12 residues. V lost 2 bases, J lost 14 bases, and 13 bases lay in between. Filled out from reference TRBV28 and TRBJ1-5, the complete variable domain reads DVKVTQSSRYLVKRTGEKVFLECVQDMDHENMFWYRQDPGLGLRLIYFSYDVKMKEKGDIPEGYSVSREKKERFSLILESASTNQTSMYLCASSLQGDREHFGDGTRLSIL.

The V and J genes are TRBV19 and TRBJ2-5, with TRBD2 identical over 7 bases. CDR1 is LNHDA, CDR2 SQIVND, per germline (reference sequence). This CDR3 has 14 residues. V lost 3 bases and J lost 5; bases outside the gene matches: 6. The CDR3 sequence: CASSITGGVETQYF. The CDR3 DNA follows: TGTGCCAGTAGTATCACGGGAGGTGTGGAGACCCAGTACTTC.

In its sample, this clone was seen a few times. The V gene is TRBV28, the J gene TRBJ1-1; 12 positions agree with TRBD1. Germline V gene data show CDR1 as MDHEN and CDR2 as SYDVKM. CDR3 length equals 14 residues. V shed 1 base, J shed 11 bases, and the junction held 5 bases outside the gene matches. The CDR3 sequence is CASSLSGTGGSAFF. Here the CDR3 DNA reads TGTGCCAGCAGTTTATCCGGGACAGGGGGCAGTGCTTTCTTT.

The J gene is TRBJ1-1, the V gene TRBV19; D possibly corresponds to TRBD1 (5 bases). Germline CDR1 and CDR2: LNHDA and SQIVND (reference sequence). The CDR3 extends over 14 amino acids. V was shortened by 9 bases and J by 4 bases, with 18 bases between the two germline ends. The CDR3 loop reads CASRSGARSTEAFF. CDR3 sequence (DNA): TGTGCCAGCAGAAGCGGGGCGCGAAGCACTGAAGCTTTCTTT.

V gene TRBV25-1 combines with J gene TRBJ1-6; D is unresolved. Germline CDR1 is MGHDK and CDR2 is SYGVNS. The CDR3 contains 15 residues. Trimming removed 2 bases at V and 3 bases at J, with 8 bases between. The CDR3 DNA is TGTGCCAGCAGTGAACGCGGGAACTATAATTCACCCCTCCACTTT. It codes for CASSERGNYNSPLHF.

This clone was picked up one time. The chain combines TRBV29-1 with TRBJ1-1; D remains ambiguous. The germline V and J ends were trimmed by 0 bases and 5 bases, with 7 bases remaining between them. CDR3 length equals 12 residues. Germline CDR1 SQVTM, CDR2 ANQGSEA. The CDR3 region is CSVEDRDTEAFF. DNA of the CDR3: TGCAGCGTTGAAGATCGGGATACTGAAGCTTTCTTT.

This clone was picked up a small number of times. The chain carries TRBV6-8 and TRBJ1-1; the D gene is possibly TRBD1 (5 bases). Germline lookup yields CDR1 MNHGY and CDR2 SAAAGT. This CDR3 contains 15 residues. Trimming removed 0 bases at V and 1 base at J, with 9 bases between. The CDR3 loop is CASSYSWQGNTEAFF. The DNA for the CDR3 is TGTGCCAGCAGTTACTCATGGCAGGGGAACACTGAAGCTTTCTTT.

In its sample, this clone was seen a few times. This chain links TRBV10-2 with TRBJ2-1; TRBD1 is a possible D gene (5 bases). Trimming cost V 6 bases and J 0 bases, with 18 bases left between them. Germline V lookup: CDR1 WSHSY, CDR2 SAAADI. The CDR3 is made up of 17 amino acids. CDR3 in DNA: TGCGCCAGCAGGACAGTGCAGTTGAGAAACTCCTACAATGAGCAGTTCTTC. The encoded protein is CASRTVQLRNSYNEQFF.